These 8 T cell receptor beta chains were sequenced from one sample in a study of tumor-infiltrating lymphocytes in glioblastoma multiforme. Multiple V-beta primers and a C-beta primer amplified TCRB from RNA. TCRdb re-derived calls from the multiplex PCR reads in MiXCR, one entry per CDR3 protein. The sample lists nearly 15,000 distinct CDR3 sequences; 60% to 75% were seen once. The specimen was brain tumor tissue. The source is a male donor with glioblastoma.

About this clonotype itself: An end of the junction does not agree with germline; a read error may underlie this. The gene calls are TRBV11-2 and TRBJ2-5; 7 bases map to TRBD1. Germline lookup yields CDR1 SGHAT and CDR2 FQNNGV. The CDR3 runs to 18 residues. The CDR3 DNA reads as TGTGCCAGCACTTCGACCATCGACAGGGCGTTTTTGGTGGAGACCCAATACTTC. This sequence encodes CASTSTIDRAFLVETQYF. The entire variable domain, with the rest obtained from reference TRBV11-2 and TRBJ2-5, is as follows: EAGVAQSPRYKIIEKRQSVAFWCNPISGHATLYWYQQILGQGPKLLIQFQNNGVVDDSQLPKDRFSAERLKGVDSTLKIQPAKLEDSAVYLCASTSTIDRAFLVETQYFGPGTRLLVL.

The chain employs TRBV20-1 and TRBJ1-2; D remains ambiguous. This CDR3 is built from 12 residues. The V gene's germline CDR1 is DFQATT and CDR2 SNEGSKA (reference sequence). V was pared by 6 bases and J by 2 bases, with 10 bases between. The CDR3 DNA reads as TGCAGTGCCACGCCCCTAAACTATGGCTACACCTTC. This sequence encodes CSATPLNYGYTF.

As regards this clonotype: A single base separates this from a much larger clone, so it may be a read error. The CDR3 does not close with the conserved phenylalanine or tryptophan, likely indicating a read error. The CDR3 is CSARDPDRGTRKAENIQYI. The DNA for the CDR3 is TGCAGTGCTAGAGACCCGGACAGGGGGACTCGGAAAGCCGAAAACATTCAGTACATC. This chain uses TRBV20-1 with TRBJ2-4; 10 positions match TRBD1. Germline loops: CDR1 DFQATT, CDR2 SNEGSKA (reference sequence). The CDR3 has 19 residues.

The gene calls are TRBV11-3 and TRBJ2-1, with 8 bases matching TRBD1. Germline V lookup: CDR1 SGHNT, CDR2 YENEEA. The CDR3 is 13 residues long. The trim removed 2 bases at V and 9 bases at J, leaving 3 bases unmatched. The CDR3 reads CASSLTGTGEQFF. For the CDR3, the DNA is TGTGCCAGCAGCTTAACGGGGACAGGTGAGCAGTTCTTC.

The V and J genes are TRBV11-2 and TRBJ1-5; the D gene is possibly TRBD1 (6 bases). Germline V gives CDR1 SGHAT, CDR2 FQNNGV. CDR3 size: 13 residues. Trimming took 5 bases from V and 7 from J, leaving 12 bases between them. CDR3 in DNA: TGTGCCAGCAGCCCCCAACAGGGCCAGCCCCAGCATTTT. It yields the protein CASSPQQGQPQHF.

About this clonotype: This may be a read error: a much more frequent sequence differs by one nucleotide. The V call is TRBV6-2 or TRBV6-3, the J call TRBJ2-3; no clear D. The CDR3 length is 14 residues. The germline gives CDR1 MNHEY, CDR2 SVGEGT. V lost 6 bases and J 4 bases, leaving 14 bases between the germline ends. The CDR3 loop is CASSTTPNSDTQYF. In DNA form, the CDR3 reads TGTGCCAGCAGCACGACACCGAACTCAGATACGCAGTATTTT.

The chain combines TRBV20-1 with TRBJ2-7, with 7 bases identical to TRBD2. Germline V lookup: CDR1 DFQATT, CDR2 SNEGSKA (reference sequence). This CDR3 contains 13 residues. The junction had 2 bases not matched to a gene; V was cut back by 0 bases and J by 3 bases. CDR3 residues: CSARDRGDYEQYF. Here the CDR3 DNA reads TGCAGTGCTAGAGATCGGGGGGACTACGAGCAGTACTTC.

Here the CDR3 reads CASSGTSELFF. CDR3 sequence (DNA): TGTGCCAGCAGCGGGACTAGCGAGCTGTTTTTT. The chain is built from TRBV11-3 and TRBJ2-2; TRBD2 agrees at 9 bases. CDR3 length: 11 residues. Germline CDR1 is SGHNT and CDR2 is YENEEA. Trimming removed 5 bases from V and 11 bases from J; junction bases left unmatched: 0.